The T cell receptor beta chain described here comes from a study of blood T cell repertoires in COVID-19. Here immunoSEQ multiplex PCR was the method, and the copy in TCRdb shows in-frame clones only, minus some. The sample holds approximately 260,000 clones, about 91% seen once. Germline lookup yields CDR1 SGHDT and CDR2 YYEEEE. CDR3 length: 13 amino acids. Trimming cost V 5 bases and J 3 bases, with 11 bases left between them. The TCR sequence derives from a middle-aged woman with acute COVID-19. The material sequenced was PBMCs or T cells enriched from blood (not recorded which). J is TRBJ1-2 and V is TRBV5-6, with D unresolved. CDR3 amino acids: CASSQGEHYGYTF. Written as DNA, the CDR3 is TGTGCCAGCAGTCAAGGAGAACACTATGGCTACACCTTC.